Each of the 28 T cell receptor beta chains below was sequenced from the same sample in a study of T cells after yellow fever vaccination. TCRdb redid the calling of the 5' RACE reads with MiXCR, one entry per CDR3 protein. In the table there are hundreds of thousands of distinct CDR3 sequences, roughly an eighth of which are singletons. The source material was CD4+ T cells sorted from PBMCs, sampled 15 days after the yellow fever booster vaccination. The receptors were gathered from a man aged 18 to 29 who received the YFV17D yellow fever vaccine.

The table lists this clonotype with a few counts. This chain's CDR3 is CASSQEVTGGDTQYF. The DNA for the CDR3 is TGCGCCAGCAGCCAAGAGGTGACAGGCGGCGATACGCAGTATTTT. The chain uses TRBV4-1 and TRBJ2-3; TRBD1 is a possible D gene (6 bases). The CDR3 totals 15 residues. Germline V gene sequence: CDR1 MGHRA, CDR2 YSYEKL. Trimming left V 0 bases short and J 6 bases short, with 13 bases between.

This clonotype has a handful of counts. The CDR3 nucleotides are TGTGCCAGCAGCCAATATCTCGGGTTAGAGACCCAGTACTTC. Its translation: CASSQYLGLETQYF. This rearrangement joins TRBV14 to TRBJ2-5; D unclear. The CDR3 sequence is 14 residues long. Per germline, CDR1 SGHDN and CDR2 FVKESK. Trimming shortened V by 2 bases and J by 4 bases, and 11 bases separated the two germline ends. The whole variable domain, filled in from reference TRBV14 and TRBJ2-5, reads EAGVTQFPSHSVIEKGQTVTLRCDPISGHDNLYWYRRVMGKEIKFLLHFVKESKQDESGMPNNRFLAERTGGTYSTLKVQPAELEDSGVYFCASSQYLGLETQYFGPGTRLLVL.

The chain uses TRBV11-2 and TRBJ2-2; D may correspond to TRBD1 or TRBD2 (5 bases each). Germline V gene data show CDR1 as SGHAT and CDR2 as FQNNGV. The V and J ends lost 3 bases and 3 bases respectively, with 14 bases between them. CDR3 length equals 16 residues. CDR3 nucleotides: TGTGCCAGCAGCTTTCGTCTGGGACGAGACACCGGGGAGCTGTTTTTT. Its protein product is CASSFRLGRDTGELFF.

This clonotype was counted a few times. The chain couples TRBV7-9 to TRBJ2-3; no firm D call. Germline V gives CDR1 SEHNR, CDR2 FQNEAQ (reference sequence). V lost 5 bases, J lost 2 bases, and 14 bases lay in between. CDR3 length: 15 residues. CDR3 residues: CASSRRVGYTDTQYF. The CDR3 DNA reads as TGTGCCAGCAGCCGCAGAGTGGGGTACACAGATACGCAGTATTTT. Using reference TRBV7-9 and TRBJ2-3 for the parts outside the CDR3, the full variable domain is DTGVSQNPRHKITKRGQNVTFRCDPISEHNRLYWYRQTLGQGPEFLTYFQNEAQLEKSRLLSDRFSAERPKGSFSTLEIQRTEQGDSAMYLCASSRRVGYTDTQYFGPGTRLTVL.

The CDR3 coding sequence is TGTGCCAGCAGCTTAGAGACAGGGAACTACGAGCAGTACTTC. This encodes CASSLETGNYEQYF. The V gene is TRBV7-2, the J gene TRBJ2-7, with TRBD1 identical over 7 bases. This CDR3 contains 14 residues. Germline CDR1 reads SGHTA; CDR2 reads FQGNSA. The junction had 3 bases not matched to a gene; V was cut back by 1 base and J by 3 bases.

V and J are TRBV20-1 and TRBJ2-2; no clear D. The V end was cut by 3 bases, the J end by 9 bases, with 8 bases between. Germline CDR1 reads DFQATT; CDR2 reads SNEGSKA (reference sequence). This CDR3 contains 11 residues. CDR3 residues: CSASFCRELFF. The CDR3 DNA follows: TGCAGTGCTAGTTTTTGCCGGGAGCTGTTTTTT.

This clonotype was seen a handful of times. The chain couples TRBV5-6 to TRBJ2-1; D possibly corresponds to TRBD1 (6 bases). Between the trimmed V and J ends, which lost 7 bases and 4 bases, there was a span of 15 bases. From germline, CDR1 is SGHDT and CDR2 YYEEEE. This CDR3 has 14 amino acids. The CDR3 protein is CASRGRGGYNEQFF. The DNA of the CDR3 is TGTGCCAGCCGGGGTCGAGGGGGTTACAATGAGCAGTTCTTC.

This clonotype was counted only a few times. The chain is built from TRBV6-2 or TRBV6-3 and TRBJ2-2; no clear D. Deletions cut 5 bases from V and 4 bases from J, with 14 bases between. CDR1 and CDR2 from the germline V gene are MNHEY and SVGEGT. The CDR3 spans 15 residues. CDR3 amino acids: CASSRRHSPTGELFF. The CDR3 DNA sequence: TGTGCCAGCAGTCGACGGCACAGCCCCACCGGGGAGCTGTTTTTT.

This clonotype was counted a few times. The V and J genes are TRBV7-2 and TRBJ2-2; a possible D gene is TRBD1 (5 bases). The CDR3 runs to 14 residues. The germline gives CDR1 SGHTA, CDR2 FQGNSA. V was pared by 2 bases and J by 6 bases, with 10 bases between. The chain's CDR3 is CASSLWSGPGELFF. CDR3 DNA: TGTGCCAGCAGCTTATGGTCAGGGCCCGGGGAGCTGTTTTTT.

This clonotype was seen ten or more times. The rearrangement joins TRBV27 to TRBJ2-1; no firm D call. This CDR3 comprises 14 residues. V was pared by 3 bases and J by 7 bases, with 13 bases between. CDR1 MNHEY and CDR2 SMNVEV come from the germline V gene (reference sequence). This CDR3 reads CASSLKWAANEQFF. CDR3 nucleotide sequence: TGTGCCAGCAGTTTGAAGTGGGCGGCGAATGAGCAGTTCTTC.

The CDR3 is CSATVSGGFDYGYTF. The DNA of the CDR3 is TGCAGTGCTACCGTTTCGGGGGGCTTCGACTATGGCTACACCTTC. V gene TRBV20-1 combines with J gene TRBJ1-2; a weak D match, TRBD1 (6 bases). CDR1 and CDR2 (germline): DFQATT, SNEGSKA (reference sequence). This CDR3 has 15 residues. With 4 bases removed from V and 3 bases from J, the gap between germline ends came to 18 bases.

V is TRBV2 and J is TRBJ2-3; maybe TRBD2 (6 bases). The CDR3 extends over 14 amino acids. Trimming removed 6 bases from V and 5 bases from J, with 15 bases in between. Germline CDR1 reads SNHLY; CDR2 reads FYNNEI. CDR3 protein: CASRTMTSRDTQYF. For the CDR3, the DNA is TGTGCCAGCAGGACGATGACTAGTCGAGATACGCAGTATTTT.

There are many counts of this clonotype. The rearrangement joins TRBV20-1 to TRBJ1-2, with D uncertain. CDR1 and CDR2 (germline): DFQATT, SNEGSKA (reference sequence). CDR3 size: 15 residues. The V gene lost 0 bases and the J gene lost 8 bases, with 19 bases spanning the gap. Here the CDR3 reads CSARDPGRAVGGYTF. Written as DNA, the CDR3 is TGCAGTGCTAGAGATCCTGGGAGGGCGGTGGGGGGCTACACCTTC.

The V call is TRBV4-1, the J call TRBJ1-2, with D hard to call. The CDR3 runs 17 residues. Germline values: CDR1 MGHRA, CDR2 YSYEKL. Trimming left V 2 bases short and J 2 bases short, with 18 bases between. The CDR3 spells CASSQHATRGFNYGYTF. CDR3 nucleotides: TGCGCCAGCAGCCAACATGCCACGCGGGGTTTCAACTATGGCTACACCTTC.

This clonotype was picked up a small number of times. V usage is TRBV7-9 and J usage is TRBJ2-7; D not certain. Trimming cost V 2 bases and J 5 bases, with 10 bases left between them. This CDR3 comprises 13 residues. CDR1 and CDR2 (germline): SEHNR, FQNEAQ (reference sequence). The CDR3 DNA is TGTGCCAGCAGCTTAAGACCCCGAGACGAGCAGTACTTC. Translating gives CASSLRPRDEQYF.

The rearrangement links TRBV4-1 to TRBJ2-2, with D perhaps matching TRBD2 (5 bases). CDR3 size: 14 residues. Germline-derived CDR1 and CDR2 are MGHRA and YSYEKL. V was trimmed by 2 bases and J by 13 bases, leaving 17 bases between them. CDR3 region: CASSQMTSGIGLFF. Here the CDR3 DNA reads TGCGCCAGCAGCCAAATGACGAGCGGTATCGGGCTGTTTTTT.

J is TRBJ1-5 and V is TRBV20-1; TRBD1 aligns across 7 bases. CDR1 DFQATT and CDR2 SNEGSKA come from the germline V gene (reference sequence). V trimming: 5 bases; J trimming: 5 bases; junction bases outside the gene matches: 3. The CDR3 contains 12 residues. The CDR3 nucleotides read TGCAGTGCTTGGGACAGTTATCAGCCCCAGCATTTT. Amino acid sequence: CSAWDSYQPQHF.

This clonotype has at least ten counts. This rearrangement joins TRBV7-9 to TRBJ2-5, with 7 nucleotides matching TRBD2. CDR1 SEHNR and CDR2 FQNEAQ come from the germline V gene (reference sequence). The CDR3 runs to 13 residues. With 0 bases clipped from V and 5 bases from J, the junction kept 0 bases outside the gene matches. CDR3 amino acids: CASSLAGGETQYF. The CDR3 DNA reads as TGTGCCAGCAGCTTAGCCGGGGGGGAGACCCAGTACTTC.

This clonotype was counted a few times. The chain is built from TRBV4-3 and TRBJ2-2; D is possibly TRBD2 (7 bases). CDR1 is LGHNA, CDR2 YSLEER, per germline. V was trimmed by 1 base and J by 4 bases, leaving 10 bases between them. This CDR3 has 15 amino acids. This CDR3 reads CASSQGGGVTGELFF. DNA for the CDR3: TGCGCCAGCAGCCAAGGAGGGGGGGTCACCGGGGAGCTGTTTTTT.

The chain joins TRBV7-6 to TRBJ2-2, with TRBD1 as a possible D gene (5 bases). Germline V gives CDR1 SGHVS, CDR2 FNYEAQ. This CDR3 is built from 15 residues. V was shortened by 0 bases and J by 3 bases, with 8 bases between the two germline ends. This chain's CDR3 is CASSLAGQDTGELFF. The CDR3 DNA sequence: TGTGCCAGCAGCTTAGCGGGGCAAGACACCGGGGAGCTGTTTTTT.

This clonotype was picked up a small number of times. This sequence joins TRBV5-4 and TRBJ1-2; D may be TRBD1 (6 bases). Trimming removed 4 bases from V and 4 bases from J, with 17 bases in between. The CDR3 spans 15 residues. Germline CDR1 reads SGHNT; CDR2 reads YYREEE (reference sequence). CDR3 sequence: CASSPRIGQFYGYTF. The CDR3 DNA follows: TGTGCCAGCAGCCCGCGGATTGGACAGTTCTATGGCTACACCTTC.

The V call is TRBV12-3 or TRBV12-4, the J call TRBJ2-2, with D maybe TRBD2 (6 bases). V lost 4 bases to trimming and J lost 5 bases, with 11 bases between them. This CDR3 has 14 residues. The CDR3 coding sequence is TGTGCCAGCAGTTCGGGACTTTCGACCGGGGAGCTGTTTTTT. Translated, it gives CASSSGLSTGELFF.

This clonotype has ten or more counts. CDR3 protein: CASSAGDGPYEQYV. The CDR3 region has the DNA TGTGCCAGCAGTGCTGGGGACGGGCCATACGAGCAGTACGTC. The chain employs TRBV12-3 or TRBV12-4 and TRBJ2-7; D may correspond to TRBD1 or TRBD2 (5 bases each). CDR3 length equals 14 residues. V was pared by 5 bases and J by 4 bases, with 15 bases between.

The chain recombines TRBV6-5 with TRBJ2-7; D is perhaps TRBD1 (6 bases). Germline CDR1 MNHEY, CDR2 SVGAGI. The CDR3 spans 14 residues. Trimming cost V 0 bases and J 2 bases, with 8 bases left between them. The CDR3 loop reads CASSYSRDTYEQYV. CDR3 coding DNA: TGTGCCAGCAGTTACTCGAGGGACACCTACGAGCAGTACGTC.

In this sample, this clonotype turned up a few times. The chain combines TRBV18 with TRBJ1-1; D remains unclear. CDR3 length: 14 residues. Trimming took off 1 base at V and 7 bases at J, with 13 bases between the two ends. From germline, CDR1 is KGHSH and CDR2 LQKENI. The CDR3 protein is CASSPRRSGLEAFF. CDR3 coding DNA: TGTGCCAGCTCACCACGACGCAGCGGGCTTGAAGCTTTCTTT.

This sequence joins TRBV5-1 and TRBJ1-2, with TRBD1 matching over 11 bases. The J segment lost 4 bases and the V segment lost 0 bases, leaving 11 bases of the junction unmatched. CDR1 SGHRS and CDR2 YFSETQ come from the germline V gene. The CDR3 covers 18 residues. CDR3: CASSLVFLGQGASYGYTF. The CDR3 coding sequence is TGCGCCAGCAGCTTGGTGTTTCTAGGACAGGGGGCTTCCTATGGCTACACCTTC.

V is TRBV7-2 and J is TRBJ2-3, with D perhaps matching TRBD2 (5 bases). Germline loops: CDR1 SGHTA, CDR2 FQGNSA. The CDR3 covers 13 residues. Trimming removed 6 bases from V and 2 bases from J, with 9 bases in between. The CDR3 loop is CASSYGITDTQYF. The DNA of the CDR3 is TGTGCCAGCAGTTACGGGATCACAGATACGCAGTATTTT.

This clonotype was observed a few times. The V and J genes are TRBV4-2 and TRBJ2-1; 8 bases match TRBD2. CDR3 size: 16 residues. V trimming: 0 bases; J trimming: 8 bases; junction bases outside the gene matches: 9. Germline V gene sequence: CDR1 LGHNA, CDR2 YNFKEQ. CDR3 in amino acids: CASSQDRGLAEDEQFF. As DNA, the CDR3 is TGTGCCAGCAGCCAAGATCGAGGACTAGCTGAAGATGAGCAGTTCTTC.